The 5 T cell receptor beta chains given below trace back to one sample, sequenced in a study of human T cells and chemical hapten exposure. The study extracted total RNA from unfractionated whole blood. TCRdb processed the 5' RACE reads anew with MiXCR; each CDR3 protein has one entry. In the table there are fewer than 150,000 distinct CDR3 sequences, 15% to 20% of which are singletons. These receptors came from a human donor in good health.

The J gene is TRBJ1-1, the V gene TRBV6-5; D gene ambiguous. Germline V lookup: CDR1 MNHEY, CDR2 SVGAGI. V lost 5 bases and J lost 0, with 10 bases in between. CDR3 size: 14 residues. CDR3 coding DNA: TGTGCCAGCAGTCTAGGGTCTTTGAACACTGAAGCTTTCTTT. Translating gives CASSLGSLNTEAFF.

This clonotype has just a few counts. The CDR3 DNA reads TGCGCCAGCAGTCCGGGGCTCCCGAGGAGGGAGACCCAGTACTTC. This gives the protein CASSPGLPRRETQYF. The chain carries TRBV23-1 and TRBJ2-5; D may be TRBD1 or TRBD2 (5 bases each). TRBV23-1 is recorded as an ORF, its role being uncertain. This CDR3 region has 15 residues. Trimming took off 4 bases at V and 5 bases at J, with 17 bases between the two ends.

This clonotype appeared a few times. V is TRBV20-1 and J is TRBJ2-7; tentatively, D is TRBD1 or TRBD2 (5 bases each). The V gene's germline CDR1 is DFQATT and CDR2 SNEGSKA (reference sequence). V was pared by 7 bases and J by 5 bases, with 18 bases between. There are 13 residues in the CDR3. The CDR3 bases are TGCAGTGTAGTGGGACCCCCTCGGGACGAGCAGTACTTC. As protein: CSVVGPPRDEQYF.

The rearrangement joins TRBV6-2 or TRBV6-3 to TRBJ2-2, with D possibly being TRBD2 (5 bases). V was clipped by 6 bases and J by 4 bases, with 9 bases between them. The CDR3 sequence is 13 residues long. Germline lookup yields CDR1 MNHEY and CDR2 SVGEGT. Here the CDR3 reads CASSRTGTGELFF. The CDR3 nucleotides are TGTGCCAGCAGCCGGACTGGCACCGGGGAGCTGTTTTTT.

This clonotype showed up just a few times. This chain connects TRBV7-2 to TRBJ2-2; D gene uncertain. V dropped 5 bases and J dropped 5 bases, with 12 bases sitting between them. CDR1 and CDR2 (germline): SGHTA, FQGNSA. This CDR3 region has 14 residues. CDR3 sequence: CASSLGQWTGELFF. CDR3 sequence (DNA): TGTGCCAGCAGCCTCGGTCAGTGGACCGGGGAGCTGTTTTTT.